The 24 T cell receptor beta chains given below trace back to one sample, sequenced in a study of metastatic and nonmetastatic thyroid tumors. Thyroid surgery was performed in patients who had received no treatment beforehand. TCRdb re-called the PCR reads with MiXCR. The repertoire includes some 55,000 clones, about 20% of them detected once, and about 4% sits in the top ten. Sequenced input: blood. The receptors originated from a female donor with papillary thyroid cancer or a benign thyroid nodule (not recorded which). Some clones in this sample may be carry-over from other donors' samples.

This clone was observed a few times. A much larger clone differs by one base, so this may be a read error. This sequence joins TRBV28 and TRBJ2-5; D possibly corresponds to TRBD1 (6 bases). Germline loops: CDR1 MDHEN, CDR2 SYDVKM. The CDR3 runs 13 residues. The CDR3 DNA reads TGTGCCAGCAGTTCCTACAGGGAAGAGACCAAGTACTTC. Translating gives CASSSYREETKYF.

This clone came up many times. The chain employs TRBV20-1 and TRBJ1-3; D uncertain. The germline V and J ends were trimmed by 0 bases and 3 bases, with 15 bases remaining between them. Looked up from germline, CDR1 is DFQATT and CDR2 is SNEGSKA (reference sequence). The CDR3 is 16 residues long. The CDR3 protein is CSARDPALGFGNTIYF. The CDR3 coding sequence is TGCAGTGCTAGAGACCCCGCTCTGGGCTTTGGAAACACCATATATTTT.

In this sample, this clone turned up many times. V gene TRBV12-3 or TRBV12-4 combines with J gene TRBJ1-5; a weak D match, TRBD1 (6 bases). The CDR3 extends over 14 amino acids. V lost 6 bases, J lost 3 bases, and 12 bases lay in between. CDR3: CASSRTVDNQPQHF. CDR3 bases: TGTGCCAGCAGCCGGACAGTTGACAATCAGCCCCAGCATTTT.

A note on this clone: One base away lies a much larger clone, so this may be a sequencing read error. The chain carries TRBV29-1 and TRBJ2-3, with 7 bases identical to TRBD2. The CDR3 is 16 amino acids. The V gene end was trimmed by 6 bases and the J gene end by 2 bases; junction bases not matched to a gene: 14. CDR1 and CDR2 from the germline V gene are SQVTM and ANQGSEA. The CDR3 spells CSVAGRSGIATDTQYF. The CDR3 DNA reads TGCAGCGTGGCCGGGCGGAGCGGGATTGCCACAGATACGCAGTATTTT.

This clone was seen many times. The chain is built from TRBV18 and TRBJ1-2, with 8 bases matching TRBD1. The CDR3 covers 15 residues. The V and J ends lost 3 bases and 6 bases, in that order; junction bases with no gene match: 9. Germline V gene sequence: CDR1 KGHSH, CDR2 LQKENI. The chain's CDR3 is CASSPGGRGQDGYTF. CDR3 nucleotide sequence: TGTGCCAGCTCACCCGGGGGCAGGGGGCAGGATGGCTACACCTTC.

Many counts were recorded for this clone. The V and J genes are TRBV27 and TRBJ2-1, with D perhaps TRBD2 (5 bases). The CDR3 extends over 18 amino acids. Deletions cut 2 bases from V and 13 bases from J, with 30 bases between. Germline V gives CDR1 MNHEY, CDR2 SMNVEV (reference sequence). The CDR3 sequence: CASSLSPTTAGPRGHQFF. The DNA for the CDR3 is TGTGCCAGCAGTTTAAGCCCGACGACCGCGGGTCCGCGAGGGCATCAGTTCTTC.

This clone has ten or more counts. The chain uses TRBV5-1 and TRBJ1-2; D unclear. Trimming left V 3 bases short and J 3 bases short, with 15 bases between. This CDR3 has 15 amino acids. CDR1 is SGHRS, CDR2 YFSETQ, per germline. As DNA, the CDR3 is TGCGCCAGCAGCTCAGACCGGGCGCGGGACTATGGCTACACCTTC. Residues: CASSSDRARDYGYTF.

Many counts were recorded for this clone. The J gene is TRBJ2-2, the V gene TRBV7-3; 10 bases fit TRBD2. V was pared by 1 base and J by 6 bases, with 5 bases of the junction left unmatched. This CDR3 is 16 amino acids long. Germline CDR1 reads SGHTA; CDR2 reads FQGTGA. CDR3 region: CASSLRGAGGPGELFF. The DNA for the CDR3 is TGTGCCAGCAGCTTAAGAGGAGCGGGAGGGCCCGGGGAGCTGTTTTTT.

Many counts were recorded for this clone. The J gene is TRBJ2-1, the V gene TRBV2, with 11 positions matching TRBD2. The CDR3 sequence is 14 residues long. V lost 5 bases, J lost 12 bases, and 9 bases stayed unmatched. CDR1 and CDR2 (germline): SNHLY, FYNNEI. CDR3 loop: CASSLTSGITGQFF. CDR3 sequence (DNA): TGTGCCAGCAGTCTGACTAGCGGGATCACTGGGCAGTTCTTC.

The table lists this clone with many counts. CDR3 loop: CASSPLPVAGDGDTQYF. DNA of the CDR3: TGTGCCAGCTCACCTTTACCGGTAGCGGGAGATGGAGATACGCAGTATTTT. This rearrangement joins TRBV18 to TRBJ2-3, with 9 bases matching TRBD2. J was trimmed by 5 bases and V by 3 bases; bases with no gene match: 12. Germline values: CDR1 KGHSH, CDR2 LQKENI. CDR3 length: 17 amino acids.

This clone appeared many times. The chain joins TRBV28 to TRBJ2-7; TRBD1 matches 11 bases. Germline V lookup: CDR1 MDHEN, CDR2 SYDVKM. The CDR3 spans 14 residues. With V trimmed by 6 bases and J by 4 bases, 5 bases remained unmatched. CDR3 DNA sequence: TGTGCCAGCAGGGGGACAGGGGGGGAATACGAGCAGTACTTC. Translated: CASRGTGGEYEQYF.

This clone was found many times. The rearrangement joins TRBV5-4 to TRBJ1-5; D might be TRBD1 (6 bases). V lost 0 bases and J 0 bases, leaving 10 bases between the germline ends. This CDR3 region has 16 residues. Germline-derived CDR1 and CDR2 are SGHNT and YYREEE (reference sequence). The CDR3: CASSLASQGSNQPQHF. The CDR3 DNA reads TGTGCCAGCAGCTTGGCCTCACAGGGTAGCAATCAGCCCCAGCATTTT.

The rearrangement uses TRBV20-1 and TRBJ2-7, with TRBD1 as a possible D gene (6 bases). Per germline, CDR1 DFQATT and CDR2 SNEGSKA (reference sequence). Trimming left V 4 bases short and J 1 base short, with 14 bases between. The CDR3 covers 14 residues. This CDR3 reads CSAIQGLGSYEQYF. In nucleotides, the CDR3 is TGCAGTGCTATACAGGGATTAGGGTCCTACGAGCAGTACTTC.

DNA for the CDR3: TGTGCCAGCATGAGGGGACCAGCTGAGCAGTACTTC. Amino acids: CASMRGPAEQYF. This chain links TRBV6-1 with TRBJ2-7, with D tentatively TRBD1 or TRBD2 (5 bases each). The V end was cut by 7 bases, the J end by 7 bases, with 14 bases between. From germline, CDR1 is MNHNS and CDR2 SASEGT. This CDR3 comprises 12 residues.

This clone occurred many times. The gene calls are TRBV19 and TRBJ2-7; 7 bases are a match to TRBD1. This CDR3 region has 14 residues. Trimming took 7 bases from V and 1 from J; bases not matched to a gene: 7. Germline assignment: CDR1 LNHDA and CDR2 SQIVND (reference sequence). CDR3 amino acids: CASTPGTASYEQYF. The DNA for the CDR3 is TGTGCCAGTACCCCCGGGACAGCTTCCTACGAGCAGTACTTC.

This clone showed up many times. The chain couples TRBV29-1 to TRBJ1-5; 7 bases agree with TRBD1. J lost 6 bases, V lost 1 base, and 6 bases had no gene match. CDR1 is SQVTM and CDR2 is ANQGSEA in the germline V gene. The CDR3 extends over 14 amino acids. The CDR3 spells CSVEGEGAGQPQHF. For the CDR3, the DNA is TGCAGCGTTGAAGGGGAGGGGGCGGGTCAGCCCCAGCATTTT.

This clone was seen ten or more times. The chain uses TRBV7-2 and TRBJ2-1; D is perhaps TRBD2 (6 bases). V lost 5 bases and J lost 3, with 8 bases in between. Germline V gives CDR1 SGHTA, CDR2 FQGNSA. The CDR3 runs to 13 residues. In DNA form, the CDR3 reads TGTGCCAGCAGCGGGACTCTCTACAATGAGCAGTTCTTC. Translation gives CASSGTLYNEQFF.

CDR3 in DNA: TGTGCCAGCAGCTCGCCAGAGGGGAACTATGGCTACACCTTC. Its protein product is CASSSPEGNYGYTF. V gene TRBV5-4 combines with J gene TRBJ1-2, with D tentatively TRBD1 (5 bases). The CDR3 contains 14 residues. Trimming removed 3 bases from V and 2 bases from J, with 11 bases in between. CDR1 and CDR2 from the germline V gene are SGHNT and YYREEE (reference sequence). The entire variable domain, with the rest obtained from reference TRBV5-4 and TRBJ1-2, is as follows: ETGVTQSPTHLIKTRGQQVTLRCSSQSGHNTVSWYQQALGQGPQFIFQYYREEENGRGNFPPRFSGLQFPNYSSELNVNALELDDSALYLCASSSPEGNYGYTFGSGTRLTVV.

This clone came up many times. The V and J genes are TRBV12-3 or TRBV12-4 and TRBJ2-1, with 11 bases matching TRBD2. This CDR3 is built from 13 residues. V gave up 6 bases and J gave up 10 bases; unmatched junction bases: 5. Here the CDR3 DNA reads TGTGCCAGCAGCCCGACTAGCGGGAACGAGCAGTTCTTC. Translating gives CASSPTSGNEQFF.

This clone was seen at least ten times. Here the CDR3 reads CASSPLGGGFVYTF. In DNA, the CDR3 is TGCGCCAGCAGCCCGCTCGGGGGGGGGTTTGTCTACACCTTC. The V gene is TRBV4-1, the J gene TRBJ1-2, with a weak D call TRBD1 (5 bases). The CDR3 covers 14 residues. CDR1 and CDR2 from the germline V gene are MGHRA and YSYEKL. Between the trimmed V and J ends, which lost 4 bases and 10 bases, there was a span of 19 bases.

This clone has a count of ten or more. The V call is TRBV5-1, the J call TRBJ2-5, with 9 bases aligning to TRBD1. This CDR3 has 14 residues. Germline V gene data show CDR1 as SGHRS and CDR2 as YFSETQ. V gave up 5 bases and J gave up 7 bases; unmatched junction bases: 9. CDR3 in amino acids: CASSSPGQGGTQYF. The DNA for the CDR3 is TGCGCCAGCAGTTCGCCGGGACAGGGCGGGACCCAGTACTTC.

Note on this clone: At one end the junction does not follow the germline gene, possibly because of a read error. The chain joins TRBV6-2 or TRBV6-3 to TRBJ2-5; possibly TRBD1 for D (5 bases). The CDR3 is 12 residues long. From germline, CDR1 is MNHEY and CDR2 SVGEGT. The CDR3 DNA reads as TGTGCCAGCGGACACCTTAAAGATACCCAGTACTTC. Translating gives CASGHLKDTQYF.

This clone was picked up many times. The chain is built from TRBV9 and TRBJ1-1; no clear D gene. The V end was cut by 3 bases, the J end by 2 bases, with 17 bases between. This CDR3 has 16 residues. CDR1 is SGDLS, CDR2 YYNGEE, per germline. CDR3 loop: CASSGIPGAVNTEAFF. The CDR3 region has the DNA TGTGCCAGCAGCGGAATTCCGGGAGCCGTCAACACTGAAGCTTTCTTT.

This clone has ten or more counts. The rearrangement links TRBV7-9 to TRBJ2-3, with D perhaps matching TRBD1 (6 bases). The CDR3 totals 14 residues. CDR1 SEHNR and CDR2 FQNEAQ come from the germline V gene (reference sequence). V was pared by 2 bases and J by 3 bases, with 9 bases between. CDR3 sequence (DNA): TGTGCCAGCAGCTTAACAGGGAGTACAGATACGCAGTATTTT. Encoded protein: CASSLTGSTDTQYF.